The clone carrying this T cell receptor (beta chain) was detected only a few times. Library preparation for TCR beta used quantitative 5'-RACE with molecular barcodes. TCRdb reprocessed the 5' RACE reads via MiXCR and lists one record per CDR3 protein. The sample has approximately 220,000 distinct CDR3 sequences, roughly 25% seen once. CDR3 length: 14 amino acids. CDR1 and CDR2 (germline): LNHNV, YYDKDF (reference sequence). Trimming stripped 0 bases from V and 5 bases from J, with 10 bases between. This sample is part of a study of CD8 T cells in ankylosing spondylitis. The rearrangement links TRBV15 to TRBJ2-5; TRBD1 or TRBD2 may be the D gene (6 bases each). This clonotype was sampled from a male donor with ankylosing spondylitis or in good health (not recorded which). Sequenced: blood, either unsorted or a sorted T cell fraction (not recorded which). The CDR3: CATSRDPGAETQYF. CDR3 in DNA: TGTGCCACCAGCAGAGATCCGGGGGCCGAGACCCAGTACTTC.